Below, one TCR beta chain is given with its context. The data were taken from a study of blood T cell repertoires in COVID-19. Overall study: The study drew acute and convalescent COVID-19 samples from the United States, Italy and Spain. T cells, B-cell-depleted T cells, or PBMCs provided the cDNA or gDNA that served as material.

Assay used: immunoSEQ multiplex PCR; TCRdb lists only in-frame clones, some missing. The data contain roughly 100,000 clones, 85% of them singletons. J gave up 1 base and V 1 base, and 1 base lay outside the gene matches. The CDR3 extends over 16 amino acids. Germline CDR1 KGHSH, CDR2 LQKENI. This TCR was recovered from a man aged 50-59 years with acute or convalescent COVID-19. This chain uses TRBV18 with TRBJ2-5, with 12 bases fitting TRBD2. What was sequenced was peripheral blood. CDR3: CASSPRLAGAQETQYF. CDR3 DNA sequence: TGTGCCAGCTCACCACGACTAGCGGGGGCCCAAGAGACCCAGTACTTC.